This TCR beta chain was observed in a study of T cells in Graves' hyperthyroidism and ophthalmopathy. The source material, RNA transcripts, was used to amplify TCR beta CDR3 regions. During a first-round RT-PCR of the TCR CDR3, the HTBI primer set was used. TCRdb independently ran MiXCR on the multiplex PCR reads; one entry per CDR3 protein. This table holds around 350,000 distinct CDR3 sequences, roughly 25% found once. Newly diagnosed patients aged 18 to 65 had hyperthyroidism of under 2 months' duration. This CDR3 has 13 amino acids. Per the germline V gene, CDR1 is MDHEN and CDR2 is SYDVKM. The V end lost 5 bases, the J end lost 3 bases, and 8 bases lay between the germline ends.

Sequencing was done on a sample of blood. The clonotype was recovered from a man aged 45 to 65 with Graves' hyperthyroidism. This sequence joins TRBV28 and TRBJ1-5; D not resolved. CDR3 sequence (DNA): TGTGCCAGCAGTGGACGGTTCAATCAGCCCCAGCATTTT. Protein product: CASSGRFNQPQHF.